This T cell receptor (beta chain) is drawn from a study of blood T cell repertoires in COVID-19. Study-wide context: Samples of COVID-19 (acute and convalescent) were obtained from the United States, Italy and Spain. Nucleic acid was either cDNA or gDNA, and it came from T cells, B-cell-depleted T cells, or PBMCs.

Clones were read by immunoSEQ multiplex PCR, and TCRdb kept only the in-frame ones, dropping some. This table has a few hundred thousand clones, about 89% appearing once. Germline V gives CDR1 SGHTA, CDR2 FQGTGA. V was pared by 1 base and J by 5 bases, with 17 bases between. The CDR3 is made up of 16 amino acids. The sample taken for sequencing was peripheral blood. The gene calls are TRBV7-3 and TRBJ1-2; no clear D. The origin of this receptor is a woman between 35 and 50 years old who had recovered from COVID-19. The CDR3 coding sequence is TGTGCCAGCAGCTTAAGTCATCCGCCCTCTATTTATGGCTACACCTTC. Encoded protein: CASSLSHPPSIYGYTF.